A single sample gave rise to the 20 T cell receptor beta chains below, sequenced in a study of CD8 T cells in Susac syndrome. RNA amounts of about 0.45 to 1 ug underwent reverse transcription with random hexamers. TCRdb re-analysed the immunoSEQ multiplex PCR reads in MiXCR, keeping a single row per CDR3 protein. The table records about 300,000 distinct CDR3 sequences, roughly 85% of them present only once. Sequencing input: CD8+ T cells from PBMCs. The source of these receptors is a human donor with multiple sclerosis.

The count of this clonotype is one. The chain uses TRBV4-2 and TRBJ1-1; 7 positions agree with TRBD1. Germline lookup yields CDR1 LGHNA and CDR2 YNFKEQ. This CDR3 has 16 residues. Unmatched junction bases numbered 9, after V lost 4 bases and J lost 1 base. CDR3 nucleotides: TGTGCCAGCAGCCCCCGAGACAGGGCCCAGAACACTGAAGCTTTCTTT. Its translation is CASSPRDRAQNTEAFF.

The chain employs TRBV6-1 and TRBJ2-3; a weak D match, TRBD1 (5 bases). CDR1 is MNHNS and CDR2 is SASEGT in the germline V gene. V was trimmed by 8 bases and J by 6 bases, leaving 21 bases between them. The CDR3 has 15 amino acids. As DNA, the CDR3 is TGTGCCAGCCGGCCCCGACAGTGGCTCGATGATACGCAGTATTTT. Encoded protein: CASRPRQWLDDTQYF.

CDR3 DNA: TGTGCCAGTAGTATAGGGGCAGGGTCCACCGGGGAGCTGTTTTTT. It is translated as CASSIGAGSTGELFF. This rearrangement joins TRBV19 to TRBJ2-2; tentatively, D is TRBD1 (5 bases). The CDR3 consists of 15 residues. V was pared by 1 base and J by 4 bases, with 10 bases between. Germline loops: CDR1 LNHDA, CDR2 SQIVND (reference sequence). Full variable domain (remainder filled in from reference TRBV19 and TRBJ2-2): DGGITQSPKYLFRKEGQNVTLSCEQNLNHDAMYWYRQDPGQGLRLIYYSQIVNDFQKGDIAEGYSVSREKKESFPLTVTSAQKNPTAFYLCASSIGAGSTGELFFGEGSRLTVL.

The rearrangement links TRBV2 to TRBJ2-1; 11 bases map to TRBD1. The germline gives CDR1 SNHLY, CDR2 FYNNEI. The CDR3 is made up of 15 amino acids. V shed 3 bases and J 3 bases; nucleotides not matched to a gene: 1. The CDR3 reads CASSEGQGVYNEQFF. CDR3 bases: TGTGCCAGCAGTGAGGGACAGGGGGTCTACAATGAGCAGTTCTTC.

The chain combines TRBV28 with TRBJ2-7, with D uncertain. Germline V gene sequence: CDR1 MDHEN, CDR2 SYDVKM. This CDR3 comprises 17 residues. The germline V and J ends were trimmed by 2 bases and 0 bases, with 17 bases remaining between them. CDR3 amino acids: CASSLPGASYHSYEQYF. The CDR3 region has the DNA TGTGCCAGCAGTTTACCCGGCGCGTCATATCACTCCTACGAGCAGTACTTC. Supplemented by reference TRBV28 and TRBJ2-7, the full variable domain reads DVKVTQSSRYLVKRTGEKVFLECVQDMDHENMFWYRQDPGLGLRLIYFSYDVKMKEKGDIPEGYSVSREKKERFSLILESASTNQTSMYLCASSLPGASYHSYEQYFGPGTRLTVT.

This clonotype was observed once. J is TRBJ2-7 and V is TRBV7-6; 15 bases align to TRBD2. This CDR3 comprises 16 residues. V lost 5 bases to trimming and J lost 4 bases; unmatched junction nucleotides: 6. CDR1 and CDR2 (germline): SGHVS, FNYEAQ. CDR3 loop: CASSQGTSGRRYEQYF. The CDR3 bases are TGTGCCAGCAGCCAAGGGACTAGCGGGAGGCGTTACGAGCAGTACTTC.

V usage is TRBV11-3 and J usage is TRBJ2-3; D gene unclear. The CDR3 is 15 amino acids. The germline V and J ends were trimmed by 3 bases and 0 bases, with 10 bases remaining between them. Germline CDR1 SGHNT, CDR2 YENEEA. CDR3: CASSFSGASTDTQYF. CDR3 in DNA: TGTGCCAGCAGCTTTTCGGGCGCAAGCACAGATACGCAGTATTTT. The entire variable domain, with the rest obtained from reference TRBV11-3 and TRBJ2-3, is as follows: EAGVVQSPRYKIIEKKQPVAFWCNPISGHNTLYWYLQNLGQGPELLIRYENEEAVDDSQLPKDRFSAERLKGVDSTLKIQPAELGDSAVYLCASSFSGASTDTQYFGPGTRLTVL.

The chain combines TRBV20-1 with TRBJ2-7; tentative D call: TRBD1 (6 bases). This CDR3 is 12 amino acids long. The V gene's germline CDR1 is DFQATT and CDR2 SNEGSKA (reference sequence). V was cut by 6 bases and J by 5 bases, with 14 bases left in between. The chain's CDR3 is CSAQGTGNEQYF. DNA for the CDR3: TGCAGTGCGCAGGGTACAGGGAACGAGCAGTACTTC.

The rearrangement uses TRBV7-8 and TRBJ2-7; the D is unclear. Deletions cut 0 bases from V and 3 bases from J, with 3 bases between. Germline CDR1 and CDR2: SGHVS and FQNEAQ. CDR3 length: 12 residues. In DNA form, the CDR3 reads TGTGCCAGCAGCTTAGCTTACTACGAGCAGTACTTC. It yields the protein CASSLAYYEQYF.

V usage is TRBV20-1 and J usage is TRBJ2-5; D possibly corresponds to TRBD1 (6 bases). The germline CDR1 and CDR2 sequences are DFQATT and SNEGSKA (reference sequence). The CDR3 length is 13 residues. The V and J ends lost 0 bases and 5 bases respectively, with 10 bases between them. CDR3 nucleotides: TGCAGTGCTAGAGAAACAGGGTGGGAGACCCAGTACTTC. This gives the protein CSARETGWETQYF.

This clonotype was found a few times. The chain links TRBV13 to TRBJ2-1; 13 nucleotides align to TRBD2. Germline loops: CDR1 PRHDT, CDR2 FYEKMQ (reference sequence). J gave up 6 bases and V 5 bases, and 7 bases lay outside the gene matches. This CDR3 spans 16 amino acids. CDR3: CASSPRTSGSRNEQFF. As DNA, the CDR3 is TGTGCCAGCAGCCCGCGGACTAGCGGGAGTCGCAATGAGCAGTTCTTC.

This chain uses TRBV2 with TRBJ2-1; the match to TRBD2 covers 9 bases. J was trimmed by 5 bases and V by 1 base; bases with no gene match: 9. CDR3 size: 17 residues. The germline CDR1 and CDR2 sequences are SNHLY and FYNNEI. CDR3 DNA: TGTGCCAGCAGTGAAGACGGGCTAGCGGGACGAAACAATGAGCAGTTCTTC. Protein sequence: CASSEDGLAGRNNEQFF.

This chain uses TRBV5-1 with TRBJ2-1; the D gene could be TRBD1 or TRBD2 (6 bases each). The V gene's germline CDR1 is SGHRS and CDR2 YFSETQ. Trimming took off 0 bases at V and 4 bases at J, with 14 bases between the two ends. The CDR3 has 16 residues. The CDR3 DNA follows: TGCGCCAGCAGCTTGGCCGGACAGCGGGTTTACAATGAGCAGTTCTTC. The encoded protein is CASSLAGQRVYNEQFF.

The chain is built from TRBV7-9 and TRBJ2-7; D may be TRBD1 or TRBD2 (7 bases each). V was pared by 6 bases and J by 4 bases, with 16 bases between. The CDR3 extends over 14 amino acids. Germline lookup yields CDR1 SEHNR and CDR2 FQNEAQ (reference sequence). In DNA, the CDR3 is TGTGCCAGCAGTTTTAACAGGGGAGGGTACGAGCAGTACTTC. Protein sequence: CASSFNRGGYEQYF.

V is TRBV11-2 and J is TRBJ2-5; 12 bases are shared with TRBD2. Germline V gene sequence: CDR1 SGHAT, CDR2 FQNNGV. The CDR3 is 20 residues long. The V gene end was trimmed by 4 bases and the J gene end by 1 base; junction bases not matched to a gene: 16. CDR3 protein: CASSSYGRASGRGSQETQYF. In DNA, the CDR3 is TGTGCCAGCAGCTCCTATGGGCGGGCTAGCGGGAGGGGATCCCAAGAGACCCAGTACTTC.

The V and J genes are TRBV20-1 and TRBJ2-1, with TRBD2 as a possible D gene (6 bases). Germline CDR1 is DFQATT and CDR2 is SNEGSKA (reference sequence). The CDR3 length is 15 residues. Trimming cost V 7 bases and J 9 bases, with 25 bases left between them. The CDR3 nucleotides read TGCAGTGTTAATACCGGGACTGGGGCTCACGGTGAGCAGTTCTTC. It codes for CSVNTGTGAHGEQFF.

The chain couples TRBV7-3 to TRBJ1-2; D might be TRBD1 (5 bases). Germline values: CDR1 SGHTA, CDR2 FQGTGA. Trimming stripped 1 base from V and 6 bases from J, with 15 bases between. The CDR3 sequence is 15 residues long. CDR3 loop: CASSLIGAAPDGYTF. The CDR3 coding sequence is TGTGCCAGCAGCTTAATCGGGGCGGCCCCAGATGGCTACACCTTC.

The chain links TRBV9 to TRBJ1-4; no reliable D call. The V gene's germline CDR1 is SGDLS and CDR2 YYNGEE. The CDR3 runs to 13 residues. The V end lost 0 bases, the J end lost 8 bases, and 8 bases lay between the germline ends. The CDR3 sequence is CASSVDGIEKLFF. CDR3 in DNA: TGTGCCAGCAGCGTAGACGGAATCGAAAAACTGTTTTTT.

The chain links TRBV4-2 to TRBJ1-3; D is uncertain. The length of the CDR3 is 14 residues. The germline CDR1 and CDR2 sequences are LGHNA and YNFKEQ. V was shortened by 0 bases and J by 4 bases, with 7 bases between the two germline ends. CDR3 protein: CASSQDYRGNTIYF. The CDR3 bases are TGTGCCAGCAGCCAAGATTACCGCGGAAACACCATATATTTT.

The V and J genes are TRBV7-9 and TRBJ2-7; D perhaps matches TRBD2 (5 bases). The ends were cut back, 5 bases at V and 2 bases at J, with 16 bases in the middle. The length of the CDR3 is 15 residues. The germline V gene encodes CDR1 SEHNR and CDR2 FQNEAQ (reference sequence). As DNA, the CDR3 is TGTGCCAGCAGCCTTATAGCGTCCCGAACCTACGAGCAGTACTTC. Residues: CASSLIASRTYEQYF.